This entry is about one TCR beta chain. Antigen: not known. The sample belongs to a study of cytomegalovirus exposure and HLA in healthy donors. Study conclusions and caveats: DRB1 showed the most TCR associations and HLA-C the fewest in a later analysis, as rates varied by HLA locus. Within an earlier analysis, most TCR beta V segments proved productive either about 87% or about 30% of the time. The later analysis indicated that the majority of CMV-associated TCR beta chains appeared HLA-restricted.

Amplification used 60 Vbeta primers and 13 Jbeta primers. TCRdb keeps only in-frame clones here, not all; method: immunoSEQ multiplex PCR. The sample yields about 170,000 clones, about three quarters seen once. Germline V gene data show CDR1 as LNHDA and CDR2 as SQIVND (reference sequence). This CDR3 region has 15 residues. Trimming shortened V by 3 bases and J by 5 bases, and 13 bases separated the two germline ends. The receptor's source is a female donor in good health and CMV-seronegative. J is TRBJ2-2 and V is TRBV19; maybe TRBD2 (6 bases). Input material: PBMCs. CDR3 in amino acids: CASSIPGVETGELFF. CDR3 coding DNA: TGTGCCAGTAGTATCCCGGGAGTGGAGACCGGGGAGCTGTTTTTT. Full variable domain (missing parts from reference TRBV19 and TRBJ2-2): DGGITQSPKYLFRKEGQNVTLSCEQNLNHDAMYWYRQDPGQGLRLIYYSQIVNDFQKGDIAEGYSVSREKKESFPLTVTSAQKNPTAFYLCASSIPGVETGELFFGEGSRLTVL.